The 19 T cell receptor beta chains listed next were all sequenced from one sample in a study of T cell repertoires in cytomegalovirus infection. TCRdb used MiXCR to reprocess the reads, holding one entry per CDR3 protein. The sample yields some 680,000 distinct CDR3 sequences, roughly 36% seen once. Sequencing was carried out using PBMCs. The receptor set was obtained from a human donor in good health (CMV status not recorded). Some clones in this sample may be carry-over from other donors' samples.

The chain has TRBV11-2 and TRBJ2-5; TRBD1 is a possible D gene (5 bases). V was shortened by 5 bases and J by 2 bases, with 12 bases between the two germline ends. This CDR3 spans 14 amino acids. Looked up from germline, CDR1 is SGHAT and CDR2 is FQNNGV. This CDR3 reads CASSIGHLQETQYF. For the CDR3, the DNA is TGTGCCAGCAGCATCGGACATCTACAAGAGACCCAGTACTTC.

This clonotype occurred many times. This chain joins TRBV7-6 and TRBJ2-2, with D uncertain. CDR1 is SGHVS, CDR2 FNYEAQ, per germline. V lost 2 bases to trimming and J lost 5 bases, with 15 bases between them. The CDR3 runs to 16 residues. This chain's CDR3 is CASSLSGGVLTGELFF. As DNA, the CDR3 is TGTGCCAGCAGCTTAAGTGGTGGGGTCTTGACCGGGGAGCTGTTTTTT.

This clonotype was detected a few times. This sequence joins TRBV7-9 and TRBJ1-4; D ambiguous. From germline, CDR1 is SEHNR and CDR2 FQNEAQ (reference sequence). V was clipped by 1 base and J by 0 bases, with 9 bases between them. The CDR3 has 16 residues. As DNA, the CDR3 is TGTGCCAGCAGCTTAGGACGCGCGCCAACTAATGAAAAACTGTTTTTT. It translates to CASSLGRAPTNEKLFF.

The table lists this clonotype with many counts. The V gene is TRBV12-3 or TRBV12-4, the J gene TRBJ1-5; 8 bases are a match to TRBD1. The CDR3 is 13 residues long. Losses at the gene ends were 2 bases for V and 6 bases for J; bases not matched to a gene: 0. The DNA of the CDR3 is TGTGCCAGCAGTTTAACAGGGGGTCAGCCCCAGCATTTT. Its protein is CASSLTGGQPQHF.

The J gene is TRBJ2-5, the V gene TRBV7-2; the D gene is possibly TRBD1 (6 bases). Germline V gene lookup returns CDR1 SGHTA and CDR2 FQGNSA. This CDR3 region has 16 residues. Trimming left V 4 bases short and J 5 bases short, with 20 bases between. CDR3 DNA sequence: TGTGCCAGCAGCTCCACCCTGACAGGACGGCGCGAGACCCAGTACTTC. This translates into CASSSTLTGRRETQYF.

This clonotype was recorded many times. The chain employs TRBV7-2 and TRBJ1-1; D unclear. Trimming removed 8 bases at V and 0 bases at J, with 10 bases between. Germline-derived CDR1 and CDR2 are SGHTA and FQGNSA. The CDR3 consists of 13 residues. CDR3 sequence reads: CASSWRMNTEAFF. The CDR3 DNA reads TGTGCCAGCTCTTGGAGAATGAACACTGAAGCTTTCTTT.

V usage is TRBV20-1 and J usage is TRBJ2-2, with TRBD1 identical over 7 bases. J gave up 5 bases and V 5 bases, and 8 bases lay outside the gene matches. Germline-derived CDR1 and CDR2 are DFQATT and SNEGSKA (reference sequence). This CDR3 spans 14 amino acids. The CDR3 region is CSALQGTWTGELFF. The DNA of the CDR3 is TGCAGTGCTCTACAGGGGACGTGGACCGGGGAGCTGTTTTTT.

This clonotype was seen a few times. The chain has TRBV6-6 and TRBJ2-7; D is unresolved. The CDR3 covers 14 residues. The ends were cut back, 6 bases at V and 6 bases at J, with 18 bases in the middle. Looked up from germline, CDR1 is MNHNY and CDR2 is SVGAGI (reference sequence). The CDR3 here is CASRKGNWLGEQYF. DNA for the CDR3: TGTGCCAGCAGGAAGGGAAATTGGTTGGGCGAGCAGTACTTC.

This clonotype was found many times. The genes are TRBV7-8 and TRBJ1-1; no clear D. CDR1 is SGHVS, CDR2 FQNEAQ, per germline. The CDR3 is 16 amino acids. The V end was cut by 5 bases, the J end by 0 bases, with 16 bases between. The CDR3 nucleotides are TGTGCCAGCAGCCCCCTTGACCGGTCCTTGAACACTGAAGCTTTCTTT. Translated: CASSPLDRSLNTEAFF.

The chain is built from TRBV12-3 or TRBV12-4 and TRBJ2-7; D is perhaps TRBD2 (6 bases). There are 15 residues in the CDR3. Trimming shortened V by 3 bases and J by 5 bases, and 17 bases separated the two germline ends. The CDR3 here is CASSFSGELIDEQYF. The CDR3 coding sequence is TGTGCCAGCAGTTTTTCGGGGGAACTCATTGACGAGCAGTACTTC.

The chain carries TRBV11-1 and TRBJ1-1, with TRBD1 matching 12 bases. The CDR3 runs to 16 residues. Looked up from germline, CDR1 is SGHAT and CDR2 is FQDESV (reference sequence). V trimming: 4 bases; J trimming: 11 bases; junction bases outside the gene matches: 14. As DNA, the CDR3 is TGTGCCAGCAGCTCCAGGGGACAGGGGGCTGGTTTGACGGCTTTCTTT. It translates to CASSSRGQGAGLTAFF.

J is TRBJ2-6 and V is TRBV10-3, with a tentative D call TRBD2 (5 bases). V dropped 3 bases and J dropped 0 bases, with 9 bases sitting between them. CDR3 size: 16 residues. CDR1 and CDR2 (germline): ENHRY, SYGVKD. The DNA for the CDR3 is TGTGCCATCAGTGATTCGGGGAGCTCTGGGGCCAACGTCCTGACTTTC. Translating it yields CAISDSGSSGANVLTF.

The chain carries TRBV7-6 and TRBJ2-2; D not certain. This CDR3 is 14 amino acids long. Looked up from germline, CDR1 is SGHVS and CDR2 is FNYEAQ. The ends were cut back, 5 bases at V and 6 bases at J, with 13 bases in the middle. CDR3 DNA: TGTGCCAGCAGCCAACGGTCTGGGGCCGGGGAGCTGTTTTTT. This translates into CASSQRSGAGELFF.

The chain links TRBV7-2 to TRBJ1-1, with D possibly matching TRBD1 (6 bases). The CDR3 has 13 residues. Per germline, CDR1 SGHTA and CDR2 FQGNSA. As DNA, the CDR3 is TGTTCCATCAGCTTAAGAATCGACAGGGAAGCTTTCTTT. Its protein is CSISLRIDREAFF.

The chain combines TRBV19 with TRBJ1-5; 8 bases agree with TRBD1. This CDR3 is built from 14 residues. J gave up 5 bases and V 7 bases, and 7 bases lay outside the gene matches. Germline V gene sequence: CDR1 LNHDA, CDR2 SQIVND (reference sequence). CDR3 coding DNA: TGTGCCAGTATGGGGACAGGAGGTCATCAGCCCCAGCATTTT. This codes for CASMGTGGHQPQHF. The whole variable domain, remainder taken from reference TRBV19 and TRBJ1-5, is DGGITQSPKYLFRKEGQNVTLSCEQNLNHDAMYWYRQDPGQGLRLIYYSQIVNDFQKGDIAEGYSVSREKKESFPLTVTSAQKNPTAFYLCASMGTGGHQPQHFGDGTRLSIL.

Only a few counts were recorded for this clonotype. CDR3 sequence (DNA): TGTGCCACCTCCCTTGGGCCGCCGAACACTGAAGCTTTCTTT. Its translation is CATSLGPPNTEAFF. This sequence joins TRBV7-6 and TRBJ1-1; D is unresolved. This CDR3 is built from 14 residues. Trimming took off 10 bases at V and 1 base at J, with 16 bases between the two ends. CDR1 and CDR2 (germline): SGHVS, FNYEAQ.

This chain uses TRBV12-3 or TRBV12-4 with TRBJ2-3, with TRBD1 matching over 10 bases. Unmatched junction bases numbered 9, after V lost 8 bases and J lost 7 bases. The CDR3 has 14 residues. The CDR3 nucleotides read TGTGCCAGCGGCGGGACAGGGGAATGGCATACGCAGTATTTT. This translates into CASGGTGEWHTQYF.

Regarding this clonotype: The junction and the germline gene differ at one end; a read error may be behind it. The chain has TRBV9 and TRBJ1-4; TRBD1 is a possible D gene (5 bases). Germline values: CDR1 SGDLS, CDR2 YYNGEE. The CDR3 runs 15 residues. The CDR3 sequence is CDSSVGDPSNEKLFF. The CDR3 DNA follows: TGTGACAGCAGCGTAGGGGATCCATCAAATGAAAAACTGTTTTTT.

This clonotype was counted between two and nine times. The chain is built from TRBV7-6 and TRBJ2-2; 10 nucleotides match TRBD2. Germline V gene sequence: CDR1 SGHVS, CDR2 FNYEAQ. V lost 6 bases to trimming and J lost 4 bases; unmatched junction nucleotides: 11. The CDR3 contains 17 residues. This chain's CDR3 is CASSPHPLAGVTGELFF. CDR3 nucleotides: TGTGCCAGCAGTCCTCATCCTCTAGCGGGAGTCACCGGGGAGCTGTTTTTT.